This T cell receptor beta chain was observed in a study of T cell changes during pregnancy in multiple sclerosis. Generated by immunoSEQ multiplex PCR, the TCRdb table keeps only in-frame clones and is missing some. The data hold 70,000 to 95,000 clones, with 80% to 95% observed a single time. Germline CDR1 and CDR2: MNHNY and SVGAGI (reference sequence). The CDR3 covers 14 residues. V shed 2 bases and J shed 5 bases, with 12 bases lying between them. The rearrangement uses TRBV6-6 and TRBJ1-1; unclear D gene. This clonotype originated in a female donor in good health, enrolled as a control in a pregnancy study. Sequencing used peripheral blood, obtained in the second trimester of pregnancy. DNA of the CDR3: TGTGCCAGCAGTTACAGGGAAGAGGGAACTGAAGCTTTCTTT. Translating gives CASSYREEGTEAFF.